Listed here are 8 T cell receptor beta chains from one sample, sequenced in a study of blood T cell repertoires in COVID-19. The assay was immunoSEQ multiplex PCR, and TCRdb's table has in-frame clones only and misses some. The table has 150,000 to 200,000 clones, roughly four fifths seen once; the top ten hold roughly 11%. The sequenced sample consisted of peripheral blood. These TCRs come from a man in his sixties with active or convalescent COVID-19.

The chain has TRBV20-1 and TRBJ2-1; D gene uncertain. Trimming pared 4 bases from V and 6 bases from J, leaving 7 bases between. CDR1 and CDR2 (germline): DFQATT, SNEGSKA (reference sequence). The CDR3 runs 11 residues. The CDR3 DNA reads as TGCAGTGCTAACCTCGGCAATGAGCAGTTCTTC. It is translated as CSANLGNEQFF.

The J gene is TRBJ1-4, the V gene TRBV6-6; 7 positions match TRBD1. Germline V gives CDR1 MNHNY, CDR2 SVGAGI (reference sequence). V was pared by 5 bases and J by 4 bases, with 7 bases of the junction left unmatched. The CDR3 spans 15 residues. The CDR3 is CASSKDRAGNEKLFF. The CDR3 DNA reads TGTGCCAGCAGTAAAGACAGGGCCGGTAATGAAAAACTGTTTTTT.

This clone was picked up a small number of times. V gene TRBV6-1 combines with J gene TRBJ2-7; TRBD2 agrees at 8 bases. This CDR3 spans 15 amino acids. Per the germline V gene, CDR1 is MNHNS and CDR2 is SASEGT. Germline trimming cut 3 bases from V and 2 bases from J; bases unmatched to any gene: 6. The CDR3 DNA is TGTGCCAGCAGTGACCCGGGGGGGGCTACCTACGAGCAGTACTTC. Protein sequence: CASSDPGGATYEQYF.

Written as DNA, the CDR3 is TGCGCCAGCAGCTTGACCGGGACAGGGACCGGAAACACCATATATTTT. Translation gives CASSLTGTGTGNTIYF. The V gene is TRBV5-1, the J gene TRBJ1-3; 9 bases are a match to TRBD1. Germline V gene lookup returns CDR1 SGHRS and CDR2 YFSETQ. The length of the CDR3 is 16 residues. With 1 base clipped from V and 4 bases from J, the junction kept 6 bases outside the gene matches.

The gene calls are TRBV3-1 (or the pseudogene TRBV3-2) and TRBJ2-3; 8 positions match TRBD2. V dropped 3 bases and J dropped 1; count of bases not matched to a gene: 6. The CDR3 extends over 16 amino acids. CDR1 and CDR2 from the germline V gene are LGHDT and YNNKEL (reference sequence). CDR3: CASSQATSGRTDTQYF. CDR3 coding DNA: TGTGCCAGCAGCCAGGCAACTAGCGGACGCACAGATACGCAGTATTTT.

J is TRBJ2-1 and V is TRBV7-9, with TRBD2 as a possible D gene (5 bases). Trimming cost V 2 bases and J 6 bases, with 17 bases left between them. The CDR3 loop spans 16 amino acids. CDR1 SEHNR and CDR2 FQNEAQ come from the germline V gene (reference sequence). This chain's CDR3 is CASSLNTGIWGNEQFF. The CDR3 region has the DNA TGTGCCAGCAGCTTAAATACGGGGATCTGGGGCAATGAGCAGTTCTTC. The complete variable domain, with remaining parts taken from reference TRBV7-9 and TRBJ2-1, reads DTGVSQNPRHKITKRGQNVTFRCDPISEHNRLYWYRQTLGQGPEFLTYFQNEAQLEKSRLLSDRFSAERPKGSFSTLEIQRTEQGDSAMYLCASSLNTGIWGNEQFFGPGTRLTVL.

The chain is built from TRBV5-5 and TRBJ2-7; 12 bases line up with TRBD1. The V and J ends lost 4 bases and 4 bases, in that order; junction bases with no gene match: 12. The CDR3 sequence is 17 residues long. Germline V gene sequence: CDR1 SGHKS, CDR2 YYEKEE (reference sequence). CDR3 sequence reads: CASSPPLRDRGLYEQYF. The DNA of the CDR3 is TGTGCCAGCAGCCCACCCCTACGGGACAGGGGGCTATACGAGCAGTACTTC.

CDR3 in amino acids: CASSPNSDQPQHF. The CDR3 DNA reads TGTGCCAGCTCACCCAATTCGGATCAGCCCCAGCATTTT. The rearrangement joins TRBV18 to TRBJ1-5; D is unclear. V lost 3 bases and J lost 5, with 8 bases in between. Germline CDR1 is KGHSH and CDR2 is LQKENI. This CDR3 has 13 residues.